A single sample is the source of the 32 T cell receptor beta chains below, sequenced in a study of OX40 agonist ivuxolimab in advanced cancers. Clones were sequenced by immunoSEQ multiplex PCR, and TCRdb holds only the in-frame ones, with some missing. Of more than 90,000 clones detected, around 85% appear once; the ten largest clones hold roughly 1.5%. The sample consisted of CD4+ or CD8+ T cells sorted from blood, taken in a trial of the OX40 agonist ivuxolimab. The receptor source for this set is an adult with an advanced solid tumor such as melanoma, head and neck, liver or kidney cancer.

This clone is a singleton in its sample. The chain employs TRBV7-2 and TRBJ2-3; weak D call: TRBD1 (5 bases). Germline CDR1 and CDR2: SGHTA and FQGNSA. V lost 3 bases to trimming and J lost 0 bases, with 7 bases between them. The CDR3 contains 14 residues. The CDR3 protein is CASSLYRSTDTQYF. The CDR3 nucleotides read TGTGCCAGCAGCTTGTACAGGAGCACAGATACGCAGTATTTT. Full variable domain (remainder filled in from reference TRBV7-2 and TRBJ2-3): GAGVSQSPSNKVTEKGKDVELRCDPISGHTALYWYRQSLGQGLEFLIYFQGNSAPDKSGLPSDRFSAERTGGSVSTLTIQRTQQEDSAVYLCASSLYRSTDTQYFGPGTRLTVL.

The V and J genes are TRBV6-6 and TRBJ2-2; TRBD1 is a possible D gene (5 bases). Trimming removed 2 bases at V and 0 bases at J, with 7 bases between. The CDR3 extends over 15 amino acids. Germline V lookup: CDR1 MNHNY, CDR2 SVGAGI (reference sequence). The CDR3 sequence is CASSYDSSNTGELFF. CDR3 sequence (DNA): TGTGCCAGCAGTTACGACAGCTCGAACACCGGGGAGCTGTTTTTT.

The V gene is TRBV11-3, the J gene TRBJ2-3; TRBD2 matches at 12 bases. The CDR3 runs to 15 residues. Per germline, CDR1 SGHNT and CDR2 YENEEA. With V trimmed by 3 bases and J by 5 bases, 3 bases remained unmatched. The CDR3 is CASSFTSGRIDTQYF. The DNA for the CDR3 is TGTGCCAGCAGCTTCACTAGCGGGAGGATAGATACGCAGTATTTT.

The chain is built from TRBV6-6 and TRBJ2-7; 15 bases map to TRBD2. CDR3 length equals 16 residues. Trimming removed 2 bases from V and 4 bases from J; junction bases left unmatched: 3. Per the germline V gene, CDR1 is MNHNY and CDR2 is SVGAGI (reference sequence). The CDR3 spells CASSYGTSGRKYEQYF. The CDR3 DNA follows: TGTGCCAGCAGTTACGGGACTAGCGGGAGGAAATACGAGCAGTACTTC.

The chain is built from TRBV7-7 and TRBJ2-2; 7 bases line up with TRBD1. CDR3 length: 15 amino acids. Germline V gene lookup returns CDR1 SSHAT and CDR2 FNYEAQ (reference sequence). With V trimmed by 5 bases and J by 2 bases, 5 bases remained unmatched. The CDR3 sequence: CASSPGGINTGELFF. As DNA, the CDR3 is TGTGCCAGCAGCCCAGGGGGAATAAACACCGGGGAGCTGTTTTTT.

J is TRBJ2-7 and V is TRBV19; 11 nucleotides agree with TRBD2. The V segment lost 3 bases and the J segment 5 bases; nucleotides outside the gene matches: 3. The CDR3 extends over 14 amino acids. Looked up from germline, CDR1 is LNHDA and CDR2 is SQIVND (reference sequence). The CDR3, as DNA: TGTGCCAGTAGTATTAGCGGGAGGGCCCACGAGCAGTACTTC. Translation: CASSISGRAHEQYF.

This clone was counted only a few times. V usage is TRBV6-1 and J usage is TRBJ2-7, with D unresolved. This CDR3 is 13 amino acids long. Germline-derived CDR1 and CDR2 are MNHNS and SASEGT. V lost 2 bases and J lost 7, with 12 bases in between. The CDR3 nucleotides are TGTGCCAGCAGTGAAACTGGGGTACGGGAGCAGTACTTC. Protein: CASSETGVREQYF.

The chain recombines TRBV28 with TRBJ1-2, with 7 bases identical to TRBD1. CDR1 and CDR2 (germline): MDHEN, SYDVKM. V dropped 5 bases and J dropped 1; count of bases not matched to a gene: 4. The CDR3 totals 14 residues. The CDR3, as DNA: TGTGCCAGCAGTAGGGACAGAGTTAACTATGGCTACACCTTC. Translated: CASSRDRVNYGYTF.

This clone was seen a single time. The chain is built from TRBV6-6 and TRBJ2-7, with 9 bases that match TRBD1. Germline V gene sequence: CDR1 MNHNY, CDR2 SVGAGI (reference sequence). CDR3 length: 14 residues. V shed 0 bases, J shed 6 bases, and the junction held 3 bases outside the gene matches. This chain's CDR3 is CASSYSGTGSEQYF. The CDR3 DNA sequence: TGTGCCAGCAGTTACTCTGGGACAGGGAGCGAGCAGTACTTC.

This clone showed up many times. V and J are TRBV30 and TRBJ2-5, with D possibly matching TRBD2 (6 bases). V shed 3 bases and J shed 4 bases, with 15 bases lying between them. CDR3 size: 14 residues. Germline loops: CDR1 GTSNPN, CDR2 SVGIG (reference sequence). Here the CDR3 reads CAWRSSVYLETQYF. In DNA, the CDR3 is TGTGCCTGGAGGTCTAGCGTCTACCTAGAGACCCAGTACTTC.

Here the CDR3 reads CAVRQAGISNTGELFF. The CDR3 bases are TGTGCCGTTCGCCAAGCGGGGATTTCGAACACCGGGGAGCTGTTTTTT. The chain recombines TRBV30 with TRBJ2-2; 7 positions agree with TRBD2. Trimming removed 8 bases from V and 0 bases from J; junction bases left unmatched: 12. The germline V gene encodes CDR1 GTSNPN and CDR2 SVGIG (reference sequence). The CDR3 contains 16 residues.

This chain connects TRBV5-6 to TRBJ2-5, with unresolved D. This CDR3 spans 11 amino acids. The V gene's germline CDR1 is SGHDT and CDR2 YYEEEE. The V gene lost 4 bases and the J gene lost 6 bases, with 7 bases spanning the gap. The CDR3 bases are TGTGCCAGCAGCAACCATCAGACCCAGTACTTC. Its protein product is CASSNHQTQYF.

V usage is TRBV7-2 and J usage is TRBJ2-7, with 8 nucleotides matching TRBD1. V was pared by 4 bases and J by 5 bases, with 10 bases of the junction left unmatched. Germline V CDR1 and CDR2: SGHTA, FQGNSA. The CDR3 consists of 15 residues. CDR3 region: CASSSAGQGANEQYF. CDR3 nucleotide sequence: TGTGCCAGCAGCTCCGCTGGGCAGGGGGCGAACGAGCAGTACTTC.

This rearrangement joins TRBV5-1 to TRBJ2-5; D unresolved. The V and J ends lost 0 bases and 5 bases respectively, with 17 bases between them. CDR3 length equals 16 residues. CDR1 SGHRS and CDR2 YFSETQ come from the germline V gene. The DNA for the CDR3 is TGCGCCAGCAGCTTGGGGGTGGCGATAGATAGGGAGACCCAGTACTTC. Translating gives CASSLGVAIDRETQYF.

The J gene is TRBJ2-6, the V gene TRBV14; D gene uncertain. Trimming left V 0 bases short and J 4 bases short, with 10 bases between. Per germline, CDR1 SGHDN and CDR2 FVKESK. CDR3 length: 16 residues. The CDR3 DNA reads as TGTGCCAGCAGCCAAGAAAGGATGCTGGGGGCCAACGTCCTGACTTTC. It is translated as CASSQERMLGANVLTF. Combining the CDR3 with reference TRBV14 and TRBJ2-6 gives the whole variable domain EAGVTQFPSHSVIEKGQTVTLRCDPISGHDNLYWYRRVMGKEIKFLLHFVKESKQDESGMPNNRFLAERTGGTYSTLKVQPAELEDSGVYFCASSQERMLGANVLTFGAGSRLTVL.

Worth noting for this clone: Different DNA sequences within this sample yield the same CDR3. The rearrangement joins TRBV7-2 to TRBJ2-3; no firm D call. CDR1 is SGHTA and CDR2 is FQGNSA in the germline V gene. The CDR3 loop spans 13 amino acids. Trimming pared 2 bases from V and 3 bases from J, leaving 6 bases between. The CDR3 DNA is TGTGCCAGCAGCTTAAGCCTGACAGATACGCAGTATTTT. This encodes CASSLSLTDTQYF.

CDR3 nucleotide sequence: TGTGCCAGCAGTGCCCCATTTTTTGAGGGGGCGGGCGAGCAGTACTTC. Its protein is CASSAPFFEGAGEQYF. The chain employs TRBV25-1 and TRBJ2-7; 7 bases map to TRBD1. There are 16 residues in the CDR3. Germline trimming cut 4 bases from V and 6 bases from J; bases unmatched to any gene: 15. The germline V gene encodes CDR1 MGHDK and CDR2 SYGVNS.

V and J are TRBV19 and TRBJ2-4; possible D gene TRBD1, 6 bases. The V gene's germline CDR1 is LNHDA and CDR2 SQIVND (reference sequence). The CDR3 spans 18 residues. V gave up 4 bases and J gave up 0 bases, with 19 bases separating them. The CDR3 region is CASSTVVRGTLAKNIQYF. Here the CDR3 DNA reads TGTGCCAGTAGTACAGTCGTGAGGGGGACACTAGCCAAAAACATTCAGTACTTC.

This clone came up many times. The chain links TRBV7-2 to TRBJ1-5; D ambiguous. V dropped 5 bases and J dropped 2 bases, with 7 bases sitting between them. From germline, CDR1 is SGHTA and CDR2 FQGNSA. This CDR3 contains 13 residues. CDR3 protein: CASSQSGNQPQHF. CDR3 DNA sequence: TGTGCCAGCAGCCAGTCAGGCAATCAGCCCCAGCATTTT.

J is TRBJ2-3 and V is TRBV6-4; 7 nucleotides line up with TRBD2. Germline assignment: CDR1 MRHNA and CDR2 SNTAGT. V shed 5 bases and J 5 bases; nucleotides not matched to a gene: 13. CDR3 length: 16 amino acids. The CDR3 nucleotides read TGTGCCAGCAGTCTTGCCCCTAGCGGAGGAGGAGATACGCAGTATTTT. This encodes CASSLAPSGGGDTQYF.

This clone was recorded a few times. The genes are TRBV29-1 and TRBJ2-5; D possibly corresponds to TRBD1 (5 bases). CDR3 length: 13 amino acids. Germline CDR1 and CDR2: SQVTM and ANQGSEA. V was pared by 4 bases and J by 5 bases, with 14 bases between. The CDR3 DNA sequence: TGCAGCGTTGTGGACATCGGAGTGGAGACCCAGTACTTC. Residues: CSVVDIGVETQYF.

This clone was found a few times. The chain links TRBV29-1 to TRBJ2-7; D gene unclear. Germline V gene data show CDR1 as SQVTM and CDR2 as ANQGSEA. The germline V and J ends were trimmed by 7 bases and 3 bases, with 16 bases remaining between them. This CDR3 is built from 13 residues. The CDR3, as DNA: TGCAGCGCCTCGAGTAGGTTGGGCTACGAGCAGTACTTC. Translated, it gives CSASSRLGYEQYF.

In its sample, this clone was seen a few times. This chain uses TRBV9 with TRBJ1-1; tentatively, D is TRBD1 (6 bases). Per the germline V gene, CDR1 is SGDLS and CDR2 is YYNGEE. CDR3 length equals 14 residues. V lost 0 bases and J 4 bases, leaving 10 bases between the germline ends. The DNA of the CDR3 is TGTGCCAGCAGCGTAGATCTGGGGGCCACTGAAGCTTTCTTT. It yields the protein CASSVDLGATEAFF.

This rearrangement joins TRBV5-6 to TRBJ1-3; TRBD1 agrees at 7 bases. Trimming removed 3 bases from V and 3 bases from J; junction bases left unmatched: 3. Germline V gives CDR1 SGHDT, CDR2 YYEEEE. The CDR3 has 14 amino acids. DNA for the CDR3: TGTGCCAGCAGCTCGAGGGGGCTTGGAAACACCATATATTTT. This codes for CASSSRGLGNTIYF.

V usage is TRBV4-2 and J usage is TRBJ2-7; TRBD1 matches at 7 bases. V dropped 1 base and J dropped 0; count of bases not matched to a gene: 3. CDR3 length equals 15 residues. The germline V gene encodes CDR1 LGHNA and CDR2 YNFKEQ. The CDR3 DNA reads as TGTGCCAGCAGCCAAGGAGGGGGCAGCTCCTACGAGCAGTACTTC. Its translation: CASSQGGGSSYEQYF.

This chain joins TRBV18 and TRBJ1-2; 8 bases align to TRBD1. J lost 8 bases, V lost 4 bases, and 9 bases had no gene match. The germline V gene encodes CDR1 KGHSH and CDR2 LQKENI. CDR3 length: 14 amino acids. The CDR3 protein is CASSHDRGRFGYTF. The CDR3 DNA sequence: TGTGCCAGCTCACACGACAGGGGAAGGTTCGGCTACACCTTC.

The J gene is TRBJ2-7, the V gene TRBV28; D is unresolved. Germline V gene data show CDR1 as MDHEN and CDR2 as SYDVKM. The CDR3 spans 10 residues. V lost 10 bases and J lost 7, with 11 bases in between. This CDR3 reads CATQWGEQYF. The CDR3 bases are TGTGCCACGCAGTGGGGTGAGCAGTACTTC.

The V gene is TRBV10-3, the J gene TRBJ1-5; maybe TRBD1 (5 bases). Per germline, CDR1 ENHRY and CDR2 SYGVKD. The ends were cut back, 3 bases at V and 6 bases at J, with 15 bases in the middle. The CDR3 extends over 15 amino acids. The CDR3 DNA reads as TGTGCCATCAGTGAAACGGGGGGGATCGGTCAGCCCCAGCATTTT. It codes for CAISETGGIGQPQHF.

This clone has only one observation. The chain has TRBV27 and TRBJ1-2, with 7 bases identical to TRBD1. Germline V lookup: CDR1 MNHEY, CDR2 SMNVEV (reference sequence). The CDR3 loop spans 15 amino acids. With V trimmed by 3 bases and J by 6 bases, 10 bases remained unmatched. The CDR3 DNA reads as TGTGCCAGCAGTTTCCAACCCGGGACAGTGGATGGCTACACCTTC. Protein sequence: CASSFQPGTVDGYTF.

The chain employs TRBV7-3 and TRBJ2-3, with 8 nucleotides matching TRBD1. There are 15 residues in the CDR3. Germline lookup yields CDR1 SGHTA and CDR2 FQGTGA. Trimming took 2 bases from V and 3 from J; bases not matched to a gene: 4. CDR3 coding DNA: TGTGCCAGCAGCTTACAGGGGGCGTGGACAGATACGCAGTATTTT. This gives the protein CASSLQGAWTDTQYF.

For this clone: One end of the junction is discordant with germline, which a read error may explain. Other DNA sequences in the sample encode the same CDR3. The chain couples TRBV9 to TRBJ2-3, with D perhaps TRBD2 (6 bases). Germline CDR1 reads SGDLS; CDR2 reads YYNGEE. The CDR3 runs 12 residues. The CDR3 spells CASSGGSDTQYF. The CDR3 DNA reads as TGCGCCAGCAGCGGAGGGTCAGATACGCAGTATTTT.

This clone was found a few times. This CDR3 reads CATLKGRTEAFF. CDR3 coding DNA: TGTGCCACCCTTAAAGGAAGGACTGAAGCTTTCTTT. The V call is TRBV28, the J call TRBJ1-1; D is unclear. The V end was cut by 10 bases, the J end by 5 bases, with 14 bases between. Germline values: CDR1 MDHEN, CDR2 SYDVKM. The length of the CDR3 is 12 residues.